Listed here is a single T cell receptor (beta chain). Its antigen is not identified. The junction shows a germline mismatch at one end, possibly a read error. Sequencing used immunoSEQ multiplex PCR; TCRdb keeps in-frame clones, though not all of them. The sample has tens of thousands of clones; roughly 87% are singletons. This sample was included in a study of OX40 agonist ivuxolimab in advanced cancers. Whole-study context: Prior checkpoint blockade (anti-PD-1, anti-PD-L1 or anti-CTLA-4) was permitted; 40% had it. Whole-study findings and limits: More expanded clones were found, on average, in CD8+ than in CD4+ T cells. Clonal expansion among partial responders at 0.1-3.0 mg/kg ranked near the lowest. At 0.1 to 3.0 mg/kg and by week 6, clonal expansion occurred in CD4+ and CD8+ blood T cells.

This CDR3 is 16 amino acids long. CDR1 and CDR2 (germline): SEHNR, FQNEAQ (reference sequence). The V gene is TRBV7-9, the J gene TRBJ2-1; perhaps TRBD1 as D (6 bases). This specimen was CD4+ or CD8+ T cells sorted from blood, taken in a trial of the OX40 agonist ivuxolimab. The receptor was derived from an adult with an advanced solid tumor such as melanoma, head and neck, liver or kidney cancer. CDR3 protein: CASSSPNRASHNEQFF. The CDR3 DNA is TGTGCCAGCAGCTCCCCGAACAGGGCCTCCCACAATGAGCAGTTCTTC. The variable domain in full, completed from reference TRBV7-9 and TRBJ2-1, reads DTGVSQNPRHKITKRGQNVTFRCDPISEHNRLYWYRQTLGQGPEFLTYFQNEAQLEKSRLLSDRFSAERPKGSFSTLEIQRTEQGDSAMYLCASSSPNRASHNEQFFGPGTRLTVL.